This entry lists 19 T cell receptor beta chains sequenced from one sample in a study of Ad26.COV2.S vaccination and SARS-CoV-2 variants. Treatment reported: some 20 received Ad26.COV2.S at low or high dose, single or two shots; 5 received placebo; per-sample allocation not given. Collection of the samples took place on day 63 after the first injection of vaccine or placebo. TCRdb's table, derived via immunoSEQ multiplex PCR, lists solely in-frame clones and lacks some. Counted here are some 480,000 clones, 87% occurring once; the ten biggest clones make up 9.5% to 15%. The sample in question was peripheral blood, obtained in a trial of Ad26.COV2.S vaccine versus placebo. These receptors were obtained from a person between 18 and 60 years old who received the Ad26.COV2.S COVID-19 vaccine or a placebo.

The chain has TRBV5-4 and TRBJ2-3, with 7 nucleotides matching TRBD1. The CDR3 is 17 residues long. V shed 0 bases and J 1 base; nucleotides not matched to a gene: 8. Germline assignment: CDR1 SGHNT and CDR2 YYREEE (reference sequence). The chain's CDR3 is CASSLGQGRFGTDTQYF. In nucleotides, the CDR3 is TGTGCCAGCAGCTTGGGACAGGGAAGATTTGGCACAGATACGCAGTATTTT.

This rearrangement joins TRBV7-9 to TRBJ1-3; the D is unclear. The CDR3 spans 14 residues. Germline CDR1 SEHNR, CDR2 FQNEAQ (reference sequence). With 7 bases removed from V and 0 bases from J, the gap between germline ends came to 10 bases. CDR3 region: CASIKLNSGNTIYF. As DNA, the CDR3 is TGTGCCAGCATCAAACTCAACTCTGGAAACACCATATATTTT. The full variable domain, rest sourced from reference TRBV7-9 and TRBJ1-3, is DTGVSQNPRHKITKRGQNVTFRCDPISEHNRLYWYRQTLGQGPEFLTYFQNEAQLEKSRLLSDRFSAERPKGSFSTLEIQRTEQGDSAMYLCASIKLNSGNTIYFGEGSWLTVV.

This CDR3 reads CASSLGASGSQETQYF. CDR3 nucleotide sequence: TGTGCCAGCAGCCTGGGAGCTAGCGGGAGCCAAGAGACCCAGTACTTC. V and J are TRBV5-6 and TRBJ2-5; 10 bases map to TRBD2. CDR1 is SGHDT and CDR2 is YYEEEE in the germline V gene. V was pared by 4 bases and J by 1 base, with 7 bases of the junction left unmatched. The CDR3 length is 16 residues.

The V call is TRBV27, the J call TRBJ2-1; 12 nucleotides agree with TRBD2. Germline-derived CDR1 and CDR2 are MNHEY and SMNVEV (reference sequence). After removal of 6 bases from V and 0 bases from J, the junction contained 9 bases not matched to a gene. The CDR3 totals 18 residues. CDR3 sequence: CASSQATSGSNSYNEQFF. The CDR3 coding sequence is TGTGCCAGCAGCCAAGCGACTAGCGGGAGTAACTCCTACAATGAGCAGTTCTTC.

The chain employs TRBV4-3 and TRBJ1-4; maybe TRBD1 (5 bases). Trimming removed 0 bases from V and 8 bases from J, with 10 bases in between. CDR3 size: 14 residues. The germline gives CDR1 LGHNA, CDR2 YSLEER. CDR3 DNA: TGCGCCAGCAGCCAAGAGGGGGTTGGCGAAAAACTGTTTTTT. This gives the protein CASSQEGVGEKLFF.

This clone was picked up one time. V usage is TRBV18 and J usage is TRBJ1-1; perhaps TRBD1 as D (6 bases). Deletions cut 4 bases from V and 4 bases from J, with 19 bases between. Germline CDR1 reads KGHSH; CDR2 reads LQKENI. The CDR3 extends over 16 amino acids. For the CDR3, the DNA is TGTGCCAGCTCACGGTCAGGGGTCTCCTCCGTCACTGAAGCTTTCTTT. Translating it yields CASSRSGVSSVTEAFF.

The CDR3 DNA reads TGTGCCAGCAGTTACACCCGACTGGGGGAGCAGTACTTC. Encoded protein: CASSYTRLGEQYF. The chain recombines TRBV6-6 with TRBJ2-7; D is ambiguous. Trimming left V 2 bases short and J 7 bases short, with 12 bases between. The length of the CDR3 is 13 residues. The germline V gene has CDR1 MNHNY and CDR2 SVGAGI (reference sequence).

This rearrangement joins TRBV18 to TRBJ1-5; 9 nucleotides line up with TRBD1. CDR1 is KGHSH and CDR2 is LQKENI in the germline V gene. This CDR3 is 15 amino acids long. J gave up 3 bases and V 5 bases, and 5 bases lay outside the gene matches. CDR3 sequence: CASSNTGGVNQPQHF. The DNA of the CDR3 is TGTGCCAGCTCAAATACAGGGGGCGTCAATCAGCCCCAGCATTTT.

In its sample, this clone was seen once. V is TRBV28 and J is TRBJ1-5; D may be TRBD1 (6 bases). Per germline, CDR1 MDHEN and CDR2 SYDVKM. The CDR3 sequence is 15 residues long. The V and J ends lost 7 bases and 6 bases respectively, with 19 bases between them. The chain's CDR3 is CASTPGAGAAQPQHF. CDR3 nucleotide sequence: TGTGCCAGCACCCCGGGAGCAGGGGCGGCTCAGCCCCAGCATTTT.

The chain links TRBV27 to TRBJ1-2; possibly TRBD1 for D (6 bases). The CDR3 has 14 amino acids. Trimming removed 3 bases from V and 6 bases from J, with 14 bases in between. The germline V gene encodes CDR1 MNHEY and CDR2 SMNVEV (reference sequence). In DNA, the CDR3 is TGTGCCAGCAGTTTGGGCAGGGGCGAAAATGGCTACACCTTC. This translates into CASSLGRGENGYTF.

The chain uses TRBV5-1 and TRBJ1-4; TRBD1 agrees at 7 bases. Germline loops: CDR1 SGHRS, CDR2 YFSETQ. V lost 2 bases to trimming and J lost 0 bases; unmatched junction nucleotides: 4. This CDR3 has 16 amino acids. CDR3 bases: TGCGCCAGCAGCTTACGACAGGGAGCAACTAATGAAAAACTGTTTTTT. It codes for CASSLRQGATNEKLFF.

CDR3 loop: CASSFRQAEAFF. DNA for the CDR3: TGTGCCAGCAGTTTCAGACAAGCTGAAGCTTTCTTT. The rearrangement uses TRBV12-3 or TRBV12-4 and TRBJ1-1; unclear D gene. CDR3 size: 12 residues. V was pared by 3 bases and J by 6 bases, with 8 bases between.

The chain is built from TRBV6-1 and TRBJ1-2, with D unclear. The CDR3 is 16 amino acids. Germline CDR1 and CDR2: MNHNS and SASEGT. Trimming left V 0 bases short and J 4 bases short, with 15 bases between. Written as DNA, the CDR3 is TGTGCCAGCAGTGAAGCCCTTGGTGGGCTTGGCTATGGCTACACCTTC. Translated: CASSEALGGLGYGYTF.

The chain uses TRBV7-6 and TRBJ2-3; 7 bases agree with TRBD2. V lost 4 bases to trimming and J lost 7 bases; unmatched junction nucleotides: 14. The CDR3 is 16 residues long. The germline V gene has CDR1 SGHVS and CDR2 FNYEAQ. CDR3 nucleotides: TGTGCCAGCAGCTCACGGGACTACGGGCTGGGTCATACGCAGTATTTT. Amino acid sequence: CASSSRDYGLGHTQYF.

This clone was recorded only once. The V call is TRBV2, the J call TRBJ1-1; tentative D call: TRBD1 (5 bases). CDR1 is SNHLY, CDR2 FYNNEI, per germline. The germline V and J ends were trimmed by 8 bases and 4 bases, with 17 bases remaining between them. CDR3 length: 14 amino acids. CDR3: CASAKGPGGTEAFF. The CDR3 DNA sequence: TGTGCCAGCGCTAAGGGGCCGGGGGGCACTGAAGCTTTCTTT.

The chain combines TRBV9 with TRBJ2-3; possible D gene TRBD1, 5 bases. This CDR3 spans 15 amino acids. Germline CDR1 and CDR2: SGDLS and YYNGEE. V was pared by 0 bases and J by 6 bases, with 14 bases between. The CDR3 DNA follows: TGTGCCAGCAGCGTAGTTGGGGCCGTAGGGGATACGCAGTATTTT. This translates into CASSVVGAVGDTQYF.

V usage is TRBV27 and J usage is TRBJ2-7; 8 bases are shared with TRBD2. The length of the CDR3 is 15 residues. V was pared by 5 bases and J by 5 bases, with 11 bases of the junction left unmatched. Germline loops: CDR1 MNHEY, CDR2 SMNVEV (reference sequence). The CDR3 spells CASSLGDGGGHEQYF. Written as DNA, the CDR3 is TGTGCCAGCAGTCTCGGGGACGGGGGGGGCCACGAGCAGTACTTC.

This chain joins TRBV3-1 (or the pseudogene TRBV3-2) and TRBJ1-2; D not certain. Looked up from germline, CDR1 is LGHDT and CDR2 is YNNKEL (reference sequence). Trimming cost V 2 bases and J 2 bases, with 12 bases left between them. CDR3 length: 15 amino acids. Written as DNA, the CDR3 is TGTGCCAGCAGCCAATCCGGGCCCCTCAACTATGGCTACACCTTC. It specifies CASSQSGPLNYGYTF.

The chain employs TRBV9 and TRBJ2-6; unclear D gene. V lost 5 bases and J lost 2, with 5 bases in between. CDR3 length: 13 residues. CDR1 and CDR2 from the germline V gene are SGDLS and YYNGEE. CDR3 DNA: TGTGCCAGCAGGTCAGCTGGGGCCAACGTCCTGACTTTC. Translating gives CASRSAGANVLTF.